Below, 20 T cell receptor beta chains from the same sample are listed, as sequenced in a study of cytomegalovirus exposure and HLA in healthy donors. This table comes from immunoSEQ multiplex PCR, and its TCRdb copy is limited to in-frame clones, with some not included. The top ten clones hold more than 20% of a sample with about 150,000 clones, roughly 90% of them seen once. Sample: PBMCs. These receptors originate from a man aged 18 to 30 in good health and CMV-seropositive.

CDR3 coding DNA: TGTGCCAGTAGTTCCCAGTTAGCTCGTCGAGAGACCCAGTACTTC. Encoded protein: CASSSQLARRETQYF. The chain links TRBV19 to TRBJ2-5; D is uncertain. The germline V gene encodes CDR1 LNHDA and CDR2 SQIVND (reference sequence). The V gene lost 5 bases and the J gene lost 4 bases, with 17 bases spanning the gap. The CDR3 is 15 amino acids.

The table lists this clone with a few counts. The CDR3 DNA reads as TGTGCCAGCAGTCAGGACAGGGTGGGGACAGATACGCAGTATTTT. Its translation is CASSQDRVGTDTQYF. The chain carries TRBV27 and TRBJ2-3; 8 bases match TRBD1. CDR1 and CDR2 (germline): MNHEY, SMNVEV (reference sequence). The CDR3 totals 15 residues. The V gene end was trimmed by 5 bases and the J gene end by 3 bases; junction bases not matched to a gene: 7.

The chain carries TRBV27 and TRBJ2-2, with D perhaps matching TRBD1 (5 bases). The CDR3 totals 15 residues. Germline CDR1 MNHEY, CDR2 SMNVEV (reference sequence). V was clipped by 7 bases and J by 0 bases, with 12 bases between them. The DNA of the CDR3 is TGTGCCAGCAAAAGTCGACAGCCGAACACCGGGGAGCTGTTTTTT. Residues: CASKSRQPNTGELFF.

V is TRBV11-2 and J is TRBJ2-1, with TRBD2 identical over 15 bases. The CDR3 spans 19 residues. Germline CDR1 SGHAT, CDR2 FQNNGV. V gave up 4 bases and J gave up 8 bases; unmatched junction bases: 15. CDR3 sequence (DNA): TGTGCCAGCAGCTACCGGACTAGCGGGAGGGCCGGGGCAGGGGATGAGCAGTTCTTC. Its protein product is CASSYRTSGRAGAGDEQFF.

The genes are TRBV6-5 and TRBJ1-5; 9 bases are a match to TRBD1. In germline, CDR1 is MNHEY, CDR2 SVGAGI. CDR3 length: 14 residues. The V gene end was trimmed by 6 bases and the J gene end by 6 bases; junction bases not matched to a gene: 6. The CDR3: CASSSDRGIQPQHF. CDR3 sequence (DNA): TGTGCCAGCAGCTCGGACAGGGGAATTCAGCCCCAGCATTTT.

V gene TRBV7-6 combines with J gene TRBJ2-7, with TRBD1 identical over 7 bases. The CDR3 totals 15 residues. After removal of 4 bases from V and 0 bases from J, the junction contained 6 bases not matched to a gene. The germline CDR1 and CDR2 sequences are SGHVS and FNYEAQ. The CDR3 sequence is CASSYRQGSSYEQYF. The CDR3 DNA follows: TGTGCCAGCAGCTATCGACAGGGTAGCTCCTACGAGCAGTACTTC.

V gene TRBV7-2 combines with J gene TRBJ1-5; 8 positions agree with TRBD1. The junction had 5 bases not matched to a gene; V was cut back by 6 bases and J by 4 bases. The CDR3 totals 14 residues. Germline values: CDR1 SGHTA, CDR2 FQGNSA. CDR3: CASRPDRGNQPQHF. The CDR3 coding sequence is TGTGCCAGCAGACCTGACAGGGGAAATCAGCCCCAGCATTTT.

This clone was counted once. V gene TRBV14 combines with J gene TRBJ2-3; D is perhaps TRBD1 (5 bases). The germline gives CDR1 SGHDN, CDR2 FVKESK. Trimming stripped 0 bases from V and 3 bases from J, with 22 bases between. CDR3 length: 19 residues. The CDR3 protein is CASSQEVDLWGLGTDTQYF. CDR3 in DNA: TGTGCCAGCAGCCAAGAAGTCGACTTATGGGGCCTGGGTACAGATACGCAGTATTTT.

The chain employs TRBV5-1 and TRBJ2-3; TRBD2 matches at 12 bases. CDR3 length: 19 residues. Per germline, CDR1 SGHRS and CDR2 YFSETQ. J was trimmed by 0 bases and V by 4 bases; bases with no gene match: 12. CDR3 loop: CASSPATSGRWVSTDTQYF. The CDR3 DNA reads TGCGCCAGCAGCCCGGCGACTAGCGGGAGATGGGTGAGCACAGATACGCAGTATTTT.

This clone is deemed large. The V gene is TRBV5-4, the J gene TRBJ1-2, with 7 bases aligning to TRBD1. The CDR3 has 16 residues. The V gene's germline CDR1 is SGHNT and CDR2 YYREEE (reference sequence). Losses at the gene ends were 0 bases for V and 6 bases for J; bases not matched to a gene: 11. CDR3 bases: TGTGCCAGCAGCTTGGGAGTCGGGACAGACATCAATGGCTACACCTTC. Encoded protein: CASSLGVGTDINGYTF.

The chain combines TRBV18 with TRBJ2-5; possible D gene TRBD2, 7 bases. This CDR3 is 14 amino acids long. Germline CDR1 reads KGHSH; CDR2 reads LQKENI. Trimming took off 2 bases at V and 5 bases at J, with 12 bases between the two ends. The CDR3 spells CASSPGGARETQYF. The DNA for the CDR3 is TGTGCCAGCTCACCAGGGGGGGCCCGGGAGACCCAGTACTTC.

V is TRBV19 and J is TRBJ1-2; 7 nucleotides align to TRBD1. CDR3 length: 12 amino acids. Germline CDR1 reads LNHDA; CDR2 reads SQIVND (reference sequence). Trimming removed 5 bases from V and 10 bases from J; junction bases left unmatched: 7. The CDR3 sequence is CASSPRQGDYTF. The CDR3 bases are TGTGCCAGTAGTCCTCGACAGGGAGACTACACCTTC.

The V call is TRBV19, the J call TRBJ1-1; 8 bases line up with TRBD1. Germline V CDR1 and CDR2: LNHDA, SQIVND (reference sequence). After removal of 10 bases from V and 8 bases from J, the junction contained 15 bases not matched to a gene. CDR3 length equals 14 residues. The CDR3 DNA follows: TGTGCCACCTCAACTACAGGACAGGGCCCCGAAGCTTTCTTT. Translating it yields CATSTTGQGPEAFF.

The V gene is TRBV10-3, the J gene TRBJ1-2; 8 nucleotides align to TRBD1. Trimming took 4 bases from V and 7 from J; bases not matched to a gene: 2. Germline V gives CDR1 ENHRY, CDR2 SYGVKD. This CDR3 is 12 amino acids long. DNA for the CDR3: TGTGCCATCAGTGGGACAGGGAGTGGCTACACCTTC. Translating gives CAISGTGSGYTF.

V gene TRBV4-3 combines with J gene TRBJ2-2; no clear D gene. Per the germline V gene, CDR1 is LGHNA and CDR2 is YSLEER. Trimming pared 0 bases from V and 3 bases from J, leaving 8 bases between. The CDR3 totals 15 residues. The CDR3: CASSQEVLDTGELFF. The DNA of the CDR3 is TGCGCCAGCAGCCAAGAAGTACTCGACACCGGGGAGCTGTTTTTT.

In its sample, this clone was seen a few times. J is TRBJ1-2 and V is TRBV20-1, with D tentatively TRBD1 (6 bases). The CDR3 runs to 11 residues. The germline gives CDR1 DFQATT, CDR2 SNEGSKA (reference sequence). V lost 3 bases, J lost 5 bases, and 7 bases lay in between. This CDR3 is CSASGQYGYTF. In nucleotides, the CDR3 is TGCAGTGCTAGTGGACAGTATGGCTACACCTTC.

This chain uses TRBV6-6 with TRBJ1-2; the match to TRBD1 covers 7 bases. Per the germline V gene, CDR1 is MNHNY and CDR2 is SVGAGI (reference sequence). The J segment lost 8 bases and the V segment lost 7 bases, leaving 7 bases of the junction unmatched. The CDR3 is 12 amino acids. DNA of the CDR3: TGTGCCAGCACCACGGACAGGTCCGGCTACACCTTC. As protein: CASTTDRSGYTF.

The CDR3: CACRWRGEQFF. CDR3 bases: TGTGCCTGCCGTTGGCGGGGCGAGCAGTTCTTC. V gene TRBV30 combines with J gene TRBJ2-1; a weak D match, TRBD2 (6 bases). The CDR3 is 11 amino acids. V lost 6 bases and J lost 10, with 13 bases in between. The germline CDR1 and CDR2 sequences are GTSNPN and SVGIG (reference sequence).

The V gene is TRBV7-7, the J gene TRBJ2-7; D might be TRBD2 (5 bases). Germline loops: CDR1 SSHAT, CDR2 FNYEAQ (reference sequence). V lost 5 bases to trimming and J lost 4 bases, with 15 bases between them. This CDR3 region has 14 residues. The CDR3 DNA is TGTGCCAGCAGCCCCGGCGGGCTTGGGTACGAGCAGTACTTC. This translates into CASSPGGLGYEQYF.

The chain links TRBV5-1 to TRBJ2-3; 9 bases line up with TRBD2. Trimming removed 4 bases from V and 4 bases from J; junction bases left unmatched: 4. In germline, CDR1 is SGHRS, CDR2 YFSETQ. This CDR3 comprises 14 residues. The CDR3 loop is CASSQGTSSDTQYF. In DNA, the CDR3 is TGCGCCAGCAGCCAAGGGACTAGCTCAGATACGCAGTATTTT.